These 17 T cell receptor beta chains were sequenced from one sample in a study of T cell responses to AZD1222 COVID-19 vaccine. TCRdb keeps only in-frame clones here, not all; method: immunoSEQ multiplex PCR. The top ten clones hold roughly 4.7% of a sample with about 120,000 clones, roughly nine tenths of them seen once. This specimen was peripheral blood, taken on day 0 of AZD1222 vaccination. Receptors were obtained from an adult in good health.

This clone occurred once. The V and J genes are TRBV5-1 and TRBJ2-7, with 8 bases fitting TRBD2. V shed 8 bases and J 6 bases; nucleotides not matched to a gene: 4. Germline loops: CDR1 SGHRS, CDR2 YFSETQ. The CDR3 loop spans 11 amino acids. Written as DNA, the CDR3 is TGCGCCAGTCGGGAGGGTAGCGAGCAGTACTTC. It yields the protein CASREGSEQYF. The entire variable domain, with the rest obtained from reference TRBV5-1 and TRBJ2-7, is as follows: KAGVTQTPRYLIKTRGQQVTLSCSPISGHRSVSWYQQTPGQGLQFLFEYFSETQRNKGNFPGRFSGRQFSNSRSEMNVSTLELGDSALYLCASREGSEQYFGPGTRLTVT.

The sample holds one count of this clone. V and J are TRBV12-3 or TRBV12-4 and TRBJ1-2; tentative D call: TRBD1 (5 bases). V dropped 3 bases and J dropped 8 bases, with 7 bases sitting between them. The CDR3 runs 11 residues. The DNA of the CDR3 is TGTGCCAGCAGTTTCGGGGACGGCTACACCTTC. It is translated as CASSFGDGYTF.

The V call is TRBV4-3, the J call TRBJ2-1, with D possibly being TRBD1 (5 bases). Germline loops: CDR1 LGHNA, CDR2 YSLEER. The CDR3 is 15 residues long. Between the trimmed V and J ends, which lost 3 bases and 2 bases, there was a span of 11 bases. The CDR3 DNA reads as TGCGCCAGCAGCCAGGGGCCCGAAACCTACAATGAGCAGTTCTTC. This codes for CASSQGPETYNEQFF.

The chain uses TRBV3-1 (or the pseudogene TRBV3-2) and TRBJ1-1, with 7 nucleotides matching TRBD1. CDR3 length: 21 residues. Germline V gene data show CDR1 as LGHDT and CDR2 as YNNKEL (reference sequence). Germline trimming cut 1 base from V and 3 bases from J; bases unmatched to any gene: 23. CDR3 sequence: CASSQGTLRSSGTALDTEAFF. The CDR3 nucleotides are TGTGCCAGCAGCCAAGGAACCTTACGGAGTTCGGGGACAGCCTTGGACACTGAAGCTTTCTTT.

This chain links TRBV15 with TRBJ2-6, with D perhaps TRBD1 (6 bases). The CDR3 has 17 residues. Germline lookup yields CDR1 LNHNV and CDR2 YYDKDF (reference sequence). V was cut by 5 bases and J by 0 bases, with 14 bases left in between. CDR3 protein: CATSVGTQSSGANVLTF. CDR3 bases: TGTGCCACCAGCGTCGGGACACAGAGCTCTGGGGCCAACGTCCTGACTTTC. The whole variable domain, filled in from reference TRBV15 and TRBJ2-6, reads DAMVIQNPRYQVTQFGKPVTLSCSQTLNHNVMYWYQQKSSQAPKLLFHYYDKDFNNEADTPDNFQSRRPNTSFCFLDIRSPGLGDTAMYLCATSVGTQSSGANVLTFGAGSRLTVL.

This clone was detected only once. The chain uses TRBV3-1 (or the pseudogene TRBV3-2) and TRBJ1-6; D gene uncertain. Germline V gene lookup returns CDR1 LGHDT and CDR2 YNNKEL (reference sequence). This CDR3 spans 16 amino acids. V was clipped by 1 base and J by 6 bases, with 13 bases between them. The CDR3 DNA is TGTGCCAGCAGCCAAGGGAAGGCACTCTTTAATTCACCCCTCCACTTT. It encodes CASSQGKALFNSPLHF.

The genes are TRBV15 and TRBJ2-2; 10 bases match TRBD1. Germline V CDR1 and CDR2: LNHNV, YYDKDF (reference sequence). The CDR3 contains 17 residues. Trimming took 0 bases from V and 5 from J; bases not matched to a gene: 6. The CDR3 loop is CATSRETGGVSTGELFF. The CDR3 nucleotides are TGTGCCACCAGCAGAGAGACAGGGGGCGTTTCAACCGGGGAGCTGTTTTTT.

V gene TRBV9 combines with J gene TRBJ1-1; D perhaps matches TRBD1 (5 bases). Per the germline V gene, CDR1 is SGDLS and CDR2 is YYNGEE. CDR3 length: 15 amino acids. V was cut by 3 bases and J by 1 base, with 13 bases left in between. The CDR3 spells CASSAQQGPNTEAFF. The CDR3 DNA reads as TGTGCCAGCAGCGCACAGCAGGGCCCGAACACTGAAGCTTTCTTT.

About this clone: Other nucleotide sequences from this sample produce the same CDR3. The rearrangement links TRBV5-4 to TRBJ2-2, with D possibly TRBD1 on 6 matching bases. The CDR3 is 15 residues long. The germline V and J ends were trimmed by 2 bases and 0 bases, with 8 bases remaining between them. In germline, CDR1 is SGHNT, CDR2 YYREEE (reference sequence). The CDR3 DNA follows: TGTGCCAGCAGCTTACAGGGCACGAACACCGGGGAGCTGTTTTTT. It translates to CASSLQGTNTGELFF.

CDR3 sequence reads: CASGLTGLTNTEAFF. The CDR3 DNA reads TGTGCTAGTGGTTTGACGGGACTGACGAACACTGAAGCTTTCTTT. The chain links TRBV12-5 to TRBJ1-1; a possible D gene is TRBD1 (5 bases). With 2 bases removed from V and 1 base from J, the gap between germline ends came to 11 bases. This CDR3 region has 15 residues. In germline, CDR1 is LGHNT, CDR2 FRNRAP.

This clone was picked up a small number of times. This sample includes further DNA sequences coding for the same CDR3. The chain carries TRBV6-5 and TRBJ1-1; a weak D match, TRBD1 (5 bases). The germline V and J ends were trimmed by 3 bases and 4 bases, with 12 bases remaining between them. Germline CDR1 reads MNHEY; CDR2 reads SVGAGI. This CDR3 contains 14 residues. The CDR3 coding sequence is TGTGCCAGCAGTTATTCAGGGTCGGGCACTGAAGCTTTCTTT. As protein: CASSYSGSGTEAFF.

This clone was found a few times. In nucleotides, the CDR3 is TGCGCCAGCAGCTTGGTTGTTTCCCCTTACGAGCAGTACTTC. It translates to CASSLVVSPYEQYF. This sequence joins TRBV5-1 and TRBJ2-7; D remains unclear. The CDR3 contains 14 residues. Trimming took 0 bases from V and 4 from J, leaving 11 bases between them. Germline-derived CDR1 and CDR2 are SGHRS and YFSETQ.

In regard to this clone: At the DNA level, this CDR3 is encoded by other sequences in the same sample as well. V gene TRBV4-1 combines with J gene TRBJ1-3; no clear D gene. Trimming took 1 base from V and 4 from J, leaving 2 bases between them. Germline CDR1 and CDR2: MGHRA and YSYEKL. The CDR3 runs 12 residues. CDR3 amino acids: CASSQGGNTIYF. The CDR3, as DNA: TGCGCCAGCAGCCAAGGGGGAAACACCATATATTTT.

The chain uses TRBV3-1 (or the pseudogene TRBV3-2) and TRBJ1-1; D is undetermined. The CDR3 loop spans 13 amino acids. Germline V gene sequence: CDR1 LGHDT, CDR2 YNNKEL (reference sequence). The V end lost 3 bases, the J end lost 1 base, and 6 bases lay between the germline ends. CDR3 sequence (DNA): TGTGCCAGCAGCCACGGAAGGAACACTGAAGCTTTCTTT. Encoded protein: CASSHGRNTEAFF.

This clone was seen once. The V call is TRBV19, the J call TRBJ1-6, with D perhaps matching TRBD1 (5 bases). There are 14 residues in the CDR3. Per germline, CDR1 LNHDA and CDR2 SQIVND (reference sequence). V dropped 7 bases and J dropped 10 bases, with 17 bases sitting between them. The DNA of the CDR3 is TGTGCCAGTACGATAGGCCCCGGGGGATCACCCCTCCACTTT. This encodes CASTIGPGGSPLHF.

The count of this clone is one. The rearrangement uses TRBV5-1 and TRBJ2-3; 10 positions match TRBD1. Germline V lookup: CDR1 SGHRS, CDR2 YFSETQ. This CDR3 spans 15 amino acids. J was trimmed by 1 base and V by 4 bases; bases with no gene match: 3. The CDR3 coding sequence is TGCGCCAGCAGCCCCGGGACAGGGGGCACAGATACGCAGTATTTT. This sequence encodes CASSPGTGGTDTQYF. Variable domain in full (rest from reference TRBV5-1 and TRBJ2-3): KAGVTQTPRYLIKTRGQQVTLSCSPISGHRSVSWYQQTPGQGLQFLFEYFSETQRNKGNFPGRFSGRQFSNSRSEMNVSTLELGDSALYLCASSPGTGGTDTQYFGPGTRLTVL.

The CDR3 reads CASTRGTDEKLFF. DNA for the CDR3: TGTGCCAGCACCAGGGGAACGGATGAAAAACTGTTTTTT. V and J are TRBV6-5 and TRBJ1-4; D possibly corresponds to TRBD1 (6 bases). The CDR3 has 13 amino acids. V was trimmed by 7 bases and J by 6 bases, leaving 12 bases between them. The germline CDR1 and CDR2 sequences are MNHEY and SVGAGI.